This T cell receptor (beta chain) was observed in a study of blood T cell repertoires in COVID-19. Study as a whole: Some COVID-19 samples were acute and others convalescent; all came from the United States, Italy and Spain. T cells, B-cell-depleted T cells, or PBMCs provided the cDNA or gDNA that served as material.

The table lists this clone with a count of one. Sequencing used immunoSEQ multiplex PCR; TCRdb keeps in-frame clones, though not all of them. The sample lists 90,000 to 100,000 clones, approximately 84% occurring once. V lost 2 bases and J lost 4; bases outside the gene matches: 5. The CDR3 spans 15 residues. The germline gives CDR1 SGHAT, CDR2 FQNNGV. The sample comprised peripheral blood. The clonotype originates from a woman older than 75 with acute or convalescent COVID-19. V is TRBV11-2 and J is TRBJ2-5; 9 bases match TRBD1. The CDR3 region has the DNA TGTGCCAGCAGCTTAACTTGGGGACAGGGAGAGACCCAGTACTTC. It encodes CASSLTWGQGETQYF.